The text below deals with one T cell receptor (beta chain). Its antigen is not identified. The record originates from a study of T-cell reconstitution after alpha-beta-depleted transplantation in children. Unique molecular identifiers were incorporated into the prepared TCRbeta library. One entry per CDR3 protein results from TCRdb running MiXCR on the PCR reads. In the table there are approximately 300,000 distinct CDR3 sequences, 7.5% to 9% of which are singletons. Looked up from germline, CDR1 is SGHRS and CDR2 is YFSETQ. The CDR3 runs 14 residues. Trimming removed 6 bases at V and 0 bases at J, with 13 bases between. Broader study findings: T-cell numbers and diversity one year post-transplant derived largely from freshly generated T cells.

The source of this sequence is a female patient aged 2-15 years who had a stem cell transplant for Fanconi anemia, so the T cells may come from the graft donor. The input for sequencing was peripheral blood, taken 360 days after TCRalphabeta/CD19-depleted stem cell transplant. The rearrangement joins TRBV5-1 to TRBJ2-7; no definite D call. The DNA of the CDR3 is TGCGCCAGCACCCCTCCGGAGAGCTCCTACGAGCAGTACTTC. Residues: CASTPPESSYEQYF.